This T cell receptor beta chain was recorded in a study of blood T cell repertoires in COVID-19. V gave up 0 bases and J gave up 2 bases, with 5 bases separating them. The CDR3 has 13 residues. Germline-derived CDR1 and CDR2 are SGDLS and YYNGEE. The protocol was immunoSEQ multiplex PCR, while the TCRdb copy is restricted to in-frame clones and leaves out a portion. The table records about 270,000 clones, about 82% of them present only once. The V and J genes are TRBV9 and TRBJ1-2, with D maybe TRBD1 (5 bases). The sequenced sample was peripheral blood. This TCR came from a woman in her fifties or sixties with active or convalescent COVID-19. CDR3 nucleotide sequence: TGTGCCAGCAGCGTAGAGGGGAACTATGGCTACACCTTC. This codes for CASSVEGNYGYTF.